Listed below are T cell receptor beta chains from one sample, sequenced in a study of cytomegalovirus exposure and HLA in healthy donors. The repertoire was sequenced with immunoSEQ multiplex PCR; TCRdb's copy has only in-frame clones and lacks some. The sample lists 80,000 to 100,000 clones, around 70% occurring once. The sample taken for sequencing was PBMCs. These receptors were obtained from a man aged 45-60 years in good health and CMV-seronegative. Each CDR3 is given with its conserved first and last residue.

>12|TRBV25-1|TRBJ1-2
CASSAYRVGYTF
>17|TRBV4-1|TRBJ2-1
CASSHPSSGRRNNEQFF
>13|TRBV19|TRBJ2-3
CASNIPSTDTQYF
>15|TRBV19|TRBJ2-2
CASTSGQTHTGELFF
>13|TRBV7-9|TRBJ1-1
CASRRERYTEAFF
>13|TRBV2|TRBJ2-7
CASSVAQGSEQYF
>15|TRBV7-2|TRBJ2-2
CASSAGLKNTGELFF
>14|TRBV7-6|TRBJ2-7
CASSLGESSYEQYF
>15|TRBV13|TRBJ2-5
CASSPPGHKRETQYF
>14|TRBV2|TRBJ1-2
CASSKGASSRGYTF
>15|TRBV9|TRBJ1-1
CASSAGTPMNTEAFF
>14|TRBV28|TRBJ2-3
CASKAGGRTDTQYF
>15|TRBV6-5|TRBJ1-2
CASTPNGTGKNGYTF
>10|TRBV28|TRBJ1-1
CASRQAKAFF
>15|TRBV5-1|TRBJ2-1
CASRRAGTGSDEQFF
>14|TRBV28|TRBJ2-4
CASSLLAGVDIQYF
>16|TRBV11-2|TRBJ1-3
CASSRTEDSSGNTIYF